This T cell receptor beta chain came from a study of T cells in Graves' hyperthyroidism and ophthalmopathy. Amplification of TCR beta CDR3 regions was performed using RNA transcripts as template. HTBI primers were employed in a first-round RT-PCR of the TCR CDR3. TCRdb called the multiplex PCR reads again in MiXCR, with one record for every CDR3 protein. This sample yields some 350,000 distinct CDR3 sequences, of which about 13% are seen a single time; about 37% belongs to the top ten. Exclusion followed for patients with uncontrolled infection, other autoimmune disease, pregnancy or lactation. The CDR3 totals 15 residues. The V segment lost 5 bases and the J segment 2 bases; nucleotides outside the gene matches: 5. Looked up from germline, CDR1 is ENHRY and CDR2 is SYGVKD. This clonotype was seen ten or more times.

The sequence came from a woman aged 40 to 49 with Graves' ophthalmopathy. The chain combines TRBV10-3 with TRBJ2-3; 9 bases are shared with TRBD2. The source material was blood. The CDR3 protein is CAISQTSGNTDTQYF. CDR3 bases: TGTGCCATCAGTCAGACTAGCGGAAACACAGATACGCAGTATTTT.